This T cell receptor beta chain came from a study of cytomegalovirus exposure and HLA in healthy donors. Study-level points and caveats: It was reportedly the case that the classifier diagnosed cytomegalovirus status with high specificity and sensitivity.

This CDR3 contains 15 residues. Germline loops: CDR1 MNHEY, CDR2 SVGAGI. V was clipped by 1 base and J by 3 bases; unmatched bases: 4. As regards this clone: Its antigen is unidentified.

Repertoires were generated with immunoSEQ multiplex PCR, while TCRdb's copy carries only in-frame clones and drops some. Of fewer than 350,000 clones listed, approximately 87% were seen once; the top ten hold about 0.85%. Specimen: PBMCs. The rearrangement links TRBV6-5 to TRBJ2-7, with 9 positions matching TRBD2. This clonotype was sampled from a woman aged 18-29 years in good health and CMV-seronegative. CDR3 nucleotides: TGTGCCAGCAGTTACTTTAGCGGGGGAAACTACGAGCAGTACTTC. Protein: CASSYFSGGNYEQYF.